The 31 T cell receptor beta chains below all came from one sample that was sequenced in a study of breast tumors, draining lymph nodes, adjacent tissues. MiXCR, run by TCRdb on the multiplex PCR reads, gives a single entry per CDR3 protein. The sample holds 45,000 to 65,000 distinct CDR3 sequences, around 40% seen once. The sample comprised breast tumor tissue. The receptors here all came from a female donor with breast cancer. Some clones in this sample may be carry-over from other donors' samples.

This clonotype appeared a few times. This chain joins TRBV28 and TRBJ1-1; TRBD1 matches 7 bases. CDR1 and CDR2 from the germline V gene are MDHEN and SYDVKM. The CDR3 totals 13 residues. V shed 7 bases and J 9 bases; nucleotides not matched to a gene: 11. For the CDR3, the DNA is TGTGCCAGCACCCCGAACCGACAGGGTAAAGCTTTCTTT. Residues: CASTPNRQGKAFF.

There are many counts of this clonotype. The chain couples TRBV6-1 to TRBJ2-7, with 11 positions matching TRBD1. The CDR3 loop spans 16 amino acids. In germline, CDR1 is MNHNS, CDR2 SASEGT. Losses at the gene ends were 1 base for V and 7 bases for J; bases not matched to a gene: 9. The CDR3: CASSEVFGTGGREQYF. As DNA, the CDR3 is TGTGCCAGCAGTGAAGTATTCGGGACAGGGGGGCGAGAGCAGTACTTC.

This clonotype was seen ten or more times. The chain links TRBV12-3 or TRBV12-4 to TRBJ2-2, with 8 nucleotides matching TRBD2. The junction had 12 bases not matched to a gene; V was cut back by 3 bases and J by 6 bases. The length of the CDR3 is 17 residues. The DNA of the CDR3 is TGTGCCAGCAGTTTCAGCTTTTGGCGGGAGGAGGCCGGGGAGCTGTTTTTT. The encoded protein is CASSFSFWREEAGELFF.

Concerning this clonotype itself: An end of the junction does not agree with germline; a read error may underlie this. CDR3 DNA: TGTGCCAGTAGCCGGAATACTGGCTCCTACGGGCAGCACTTC. It encodes CASSRNTGSYGQHF. The chain joins TRBV19 to TRBJ2-7; D remains unclear. Germline loops: CDR1 LNHDA, CDR2 SQIVND (reference sequence). The CDR3 is 14 amino acids.

About this clonotype: One end of the junction varies from germline; a read error may be responsible. The chain links TRBV12-3 or TRBV12-4 to TRBJ1-1, with D uncertain. The CDR3 is 14 residues long. CDR3 nucleotide sequence: TGTGCCAGCAGTTTAAGTGCAGGTGCCCTGAGGGCTTCCTTT. This codes for CASSLSAGALRASF.

A word on this clonotype: This CDR3 is missing its conserved last phenylalanine or tryptophan, likely due to a read error. No DNA is shown, since the ends of the CDR3 on it are uncertain; the CDR3 is the one TCRdb lists. This rearrangement joins TRBV6-6 to TRBJ1-5; the table's D call, TRBD1, has no DNA check behind it. The CDR3 length is 9 residues, termini included. Germline lookup yields CDR1 MNHNY and CDR2 SVGAGI (reference sequence). CDR3 region: CASSEGQEV.

There are many counts of this clonotype. The J gene is TRBJ2-7, the V gene TRBV5-1; 7 bases align to TRBD2. This CDR3 has 16 residues. V lost 3 bases and J lost 3; bases outside the gene matches: 12. Looked up from germline, CDR1 is SGHRS and CDR2 is YFSETQ. CDR3 nucleotides: TGCGCCAGCAGCTCGACGACTAGCCGCCTCGTCTACGAGCAGTACTTC. This gives the protein CASSSTTSRLVYEQYF.

The chain uses TRBV13 and TRBJ2-1; D gene ambiguous. The CDR3 is 13 residues long. From germline, CDR1 is PRHDT and CDR2 FYEKMQ (reference sequence). Trimming removed 7 bases from V and 4 bases from J, with 11 bases in between. In nucleotides, the CDR3 is TGTGCCAGCACCAAAGGCATATACAATGAGCAGTTCTTC. Protein sequence: CASTKGIYNEQFF.

The chain carries TRBV7-9 and TRBJ2-7; the match to TRBD1 covers 7 bases. V gave up 8 bases and J gave up 5 bases; unmatched junction bases: 6. This CDR3 region has 12 residues. Germline-derived CDR1 and CDR2 are SEHNR and FQNEAQ (reference sequence). CDR3 DNA: TGTGCCAGCTCGGGACAGATGCACGAGCAGTACTTC. This encodes CASSGQMHEQYF.

Concerning this clonotype itself: Possible read error: a much larger clone is one base away. The chain combines TRBV27 with TRBJ2-7, with TRBD2 matching 12 bases. This CDR3 spans 17 amino acids. Germline lookup yields CDR1 MNHEY and CDR2 SMNVEV (reference sequence). The CDR3 region is CASGLYGTSGPSYEQYF. In nucleotides, the CDR3 is TGTGCCAGCGGTTTATACGGGACTAGCGGGCCGTCCTACGAGCAGTACTTC.

This clonotype was observed a single time. A read error may produce the germline difference seen at one junction end. This chain links TRBV12-3 or TRBV12-4 with TRBJ2-1; weak D call: TRBD1 (5 bases). This CDR3 has 12 amino acids. This chain's CDR3 is CASSRADNEQLF. DNA of the CDR3: TGTGCCAGCAGTCGCGCGGACAATGAGCAGCTCTTC.

V is TRBV2 and J is TRBJ1-2; 8 bases are a match to TRBD1. CDR1 is SNHLY and CDR2 is FYNNEI in the germline V gene. Losses at the gene ends were 0 bases for V and 5 bases for J; bases not matched to a gene: 5. This CDR3 comprises 15 residues. CDR3 region: CASSEAGTGGYGYTF. The CDR3 nucleotides read TGTGCCAGCAGTGAAGCGGGAACAGGGGGATATGGCTACACCTTC.

Concerning this clonotype: The limits of the CDR3 on the DNA are not certain, so only TCRdb's listed CDR3 is given. The gene calls are TRBV5-1 and TRBJ2-2; the table names TRBD1, a call not compared with the DNA. The CDR3 has 19 residues if both end residues are counted. In germline, CDR1 is SGHRS, CDR2 YFSETQ. The CDR3 spells CASSLVGGDDEQYFGELFF.

This chain links TRBV20-1 with TRBJ2-1, with D possibly TRBD2 on 5 matching bases. With 0 bases removed from V and 10 bases from J, the gap between germline ends came to 13 bases. The CDR3 spans 13 residues. CDR1 and CDR2 from the germline V gene are DFQATT and SNEGSKA (reference sequence). The CDR3 sequence: CSARDPGVREQFF. In DNA, the CDR3 is TGCAGTGCTAGAGATCCCGGGGTACGGGAGCAGTTCTTC.

This clonotype has ten or more counts. The chain has TRBV30 and TRBJ2-2, with a weak D call TRBD1 (6 bases). V dropped 0 bases and J dropped 1 base, with 12 bases sitting between them. Per germline, CDR1 GTSNPN and CDR2 SVGIG (reference sequence). The CDR3 is 16 amino acids. DNA for the CDR3: TGTGCCTGGAGTGTACAGAGGACAGAGAACACCGGGGAGCTGTTTTTT. Its translation is CAWSVQRTENTGELFF.

This clonotype was seen repeatedly, ten times or more. The rearrangement joins TRBV7-9 to TRBJ1-3, with D maybe TRBD1 (5 bases). Trimming took 1 base from V and 3 from J, leaving 10 bases between them. The CDR3 loop spans 15 amino acids. CDR1 and CDR2 (germline): SEHNR, FQNEAQ (reference sequence). CDR3 bases: TGTGCCAGCAGCTTAGTAGCAGGGCTTGGAAACACCATATATTTT. Its translation is CASSLVAGLGNTIYF.

The gene calls are TRBV20-1 and TRBJ2-1; 9 bases are shared with TRBD2. V shed 0 bases and J 9 bases; nucleotides not matched to a gene: 9. Germline V lookup: CDR1 DFQATT, CDR2 SNEGSKA (reference sequence). The CDR3 has 15 amino acids. The CDR3 DNA follows: TGCAGTGCTAGAGACCCCGGAGCGGGAGGAACTGAGCAGTTCTTC. Its translation is CSARDPGAGGTEQFF.

As concerns this clonotype: A read error may produce the germline difference seen at one junction end. The DNA of the CDR3 is TGTGCCAGCAGCCAAGACGGGACTCCCGGTTCCACAGATACGCGGTATTTT. Its protein is CASSQDGTPGSTDTRYF. The rearrangement joins TRBV6-5 to TRBJ2-3, with D tentatively TRBD2 (6 bases). This CDR3 is built from 17 residues. Germline CDR1 MNHEY, CDR2 SVGAGI.

The chain is built from TRBV6-1 and TRBJ2-7, with a tentative D call TRBD2 (6 bases). Looked up from germline, CDR1 is MNHNS and CDR2 is SASEGT. Trimming took 0 bases from V and 6 from J, leaving 12 bases between them. This CDR3 comprises 14 residues. The CDR3 sequence is CASSEAAGSAEQYF. In DNA form, the CDR3 reads TGTGCCAGCAGTGAAGCGGCGGGGTCTGCCGAGCAGTACTTC.

This clonotype has just a few counts. The chain links TRBV3-1 to TRBJ2-4; D possibly uses TRBD1 or TRBD2 (5 bases each). Per the germline V gene, CDR1 is LGHDT and CDR2 is YNNKEL (reference sequence). Between the trimmed V and J ends, which lost 0 bases and 14 bases, there was a span of 14 bases. CDR3 length equals 13 residues. The CDR3 here is CASSQEDRDEKYF. CDR3 DNA sequence: TGTGCCAGCAGCCAAGAAGACCGGGACGAGAAGTACTTC.

The rearrangement uses TRBV15 and TRBJ1-2, with TRBD1 matching over 9 bases. With V trimmed by 8 bases and J by 7 bases, 5 bases remained unmatched. The CDR3 runs to 12 residues. The V gene's germline CDR1 is LNHNV and CDR2 YYDKDF (reference sequence). The CDR3 region is CATPGQGSGYTF. In DNA form, the CDR3 reads TGTGCCACCCCGGGACAGGGCTCTGGCTACACCTTC.

This clonotype was found many times. V and J are TRBV20-1 and TRBJ1-5, with a weak D call TRBD1 (5 bases). The CDR3 has 14 amino acids. The V end was cut by 3 bases, the J end by 4 bases, with 13 bases between. In germline, CDR1 is DFQATT, CDR2 SNEGSKA (reference sequence). CDR3 nucleotide sequence: TGCAGTGCTAGGCCGGGGACTTGGAATCAGCCCCAGCATTTT. Translation: CSARPGTWNQPQHF.

Many counts were recorded for this clonotype. This sequence joins TRBV11-2 and TRBJ2-1; 9 positions match TRBD2. The length of the CDR3 is 15 residues. V gave up 5 bases and J gave up 0 bases; unmatched junction bases: 2. The germline V gene encodes CDR1 SGHAT and CDR2 FQNNGV. The CDR3 loop is CASSQGLASYNEQFF. CDR3 nucleotide sequence: TGTGCCAGCAGCCAGGGACTAGCCTCCTACAATGAGCAGTTCTTC. The entire variable domain, with the rest obtained from reference TRBV11-2 and TRBJ2-1, is as follows: EAGVAQSPRYKIIEKRQSVAFWCNPISGHATLYWYQQILGQGPKLLIQFQNNGVVDDSQLPKDRFSAERLKGVDSTLKIQPAKLEDSAVYLCASSQGLASYNEQFFGPGTRLTVL.

Details on this clonotype: This CDR3 fails to terminate in the conserved phenylalanine or tryptophan, so it likely reflects a read error. The V gene is TRBV7-9, the J gene TRBJ1-2; 8 nucleotides align to TRBD1. The V and J ends lost 5 bases and 4 bases, in that order; junction bases with no gene match: 6. CDR3 length: 14 residues. Germline-derived CDR1 and CDR2 are SEHNR and FQNEAQ (reference sequence). The CDR3 here is CASSVDTGGYGYTL. CDR3 in DNA: TGTGCCAGCAGCGTAGATACAGGGGGCTATGGCTACACCCTC.

In its sample, this clonotype was seen many times. The rearrangement uses TRBV3-1 and TRBJ1-6, with D hard to call. The V gene's germline CDR1 is LGHDT and CDR2 YNNKEL (reference sequence). V lost 3 bases to trimming and J lost 10 bases, with 7 bases between them. The CDR3 runs 12 residues. CDR3 in amino acids: CASSHNQSPLHF. In DNA, the CDR3 is TGTGCCAGCAGCCATAACCAATCACCCCTCCACTTT.

This clonotype is a singleton in its sample. This chain connects TRBV19 to TRBJ2-5; TRBD2 matches 11 bases. The germline gives CDR1 LNHDA, CDR2 SQIVND (reference sequence). The J segment lost 0 bases and the V segment lost 5 bases, leaving 5 bases of the junction unmatched. This CDR3 spans 16 amino acids. The CDR3, as DNA: TGTGCCAGTAGTCTGCTAGCGGGAGGATACCAAGAGACCCAGTACTTC. Translating it yields CASSLLAGGYQETQYF. Drawing the rest from reference TRBV19 and TRBJ2-5, the complete variable domain is DGGITQSPKYLFRKEGQNVTLSCEQNLNHDAMYWYRQDPGQGLRLIYYSQIVNDFQKGDIAEGYSVSREKKESFPLTVTSAQKNPTAFYLCASSLLAGGYQETQYFGPGTRLLVL.

The chain employs TRBV6-6 and TRBJ1-5, with a weak D call TRBD1 (6 bases). Trimming removed 6 bases from V and 1 base from J, with 13 bases in between. The germline CDR1 and CDR2 sequences are MNHNY and SVGAGI (reference sequence). The CDR3 is 15 amino acids. The CDR3 loop is CASREPGVSNQPQHF. The DNA of the CDR3 is TGTGCCAGCAGGGAACCAGGGGTCAGCAATCAGCCCCAGCATTTT.

Remarks on this clonotype: Given a much more abundant clone one base away, this may be a read error. The conserved phenylalanine or tryptophan is not found at the CDR3 terminus, so this likely reflects a read error. This chain joins TRBV7-3 and TRBJ2-1; D perhaps matches TRBD1 (5 bases). Germline CDR1 and CDR2: SGHTA and FQGTGA. The length of the CDR3 is 14 residues. The germline V and J ends were trimmed by 2 bases and 6 bases, with 11 bases remaining between them. CDR3 amino acids: CASSLGVGANEQFL. In DNA, the CDR3 is TGTGCCAGCAGCTTAGGGGTAGGGGCCAATGAGCAGTTCCTC.

This chain joins TRBV18 and TRBJ1-6, with 8 bases identical to TRBD1. Germline CDR1 KGHSH, CDR2 LQKENI. This CDR3 has 15 amino acids. J gave up 10 bases and V 2 bases, and 7 bases lay outside the gene matches. The CDR3 nucleotides are TGTGCCAGCTCACCAAGGACAGGGTTAGGGTCACCCCTCCACTTT. Encoded protein: CASSPRTGLGSPLHF.

This clonotype came up many times. V and J are TRBV7-3 and TRBJ2-1, with D possibly being TRBD1 (6 bases). The CDR3 is made up of 15 amino acids. Trimming stripped 5 bases from V and 3 bases from J, with 14 bases between. Germline assignment: CDR1 SGHTA and CDR2 FQGTGA. In nucleotides, the CDR3 is TGTGCCAGCAGCATCGGGACAAGTATCTACAATGAGCAGTTCTTC. This sequence encodes CASSIGTSIYNEQFF. The whole variable domain, filled in from reference TRBV7-3 and TRBJ2-1, reads GAGVSQTPSNKVTEKGKYVELRCDPISGHTALYWYRQSLGQGPEFLIYFQGTGAADDSGLPNDRFFAVRPEGSVSTLKIQRTERGDSAVYLCASSIGTSIYNEQFFGPGTRLTVL.

This clonotype has ten or more counts. The rearrangement joins TRBV4-2 to TRBJ2-7, with TRBD2 matching over 7 bases. The CDR3 runs 13 residues. Germline CDR1 reads LGHNA; CDR2 reads YNFKEQ. With 4 bases clipped from V and 5 bases from J, the junction kept 5 bases outside the gene matches. Here the CDR3 DNA reads TGTGCCAGCAGCCTCGGGCGGGGGAACGAGCAGTACTTC. It translates to CASSLGRGNEQYF.